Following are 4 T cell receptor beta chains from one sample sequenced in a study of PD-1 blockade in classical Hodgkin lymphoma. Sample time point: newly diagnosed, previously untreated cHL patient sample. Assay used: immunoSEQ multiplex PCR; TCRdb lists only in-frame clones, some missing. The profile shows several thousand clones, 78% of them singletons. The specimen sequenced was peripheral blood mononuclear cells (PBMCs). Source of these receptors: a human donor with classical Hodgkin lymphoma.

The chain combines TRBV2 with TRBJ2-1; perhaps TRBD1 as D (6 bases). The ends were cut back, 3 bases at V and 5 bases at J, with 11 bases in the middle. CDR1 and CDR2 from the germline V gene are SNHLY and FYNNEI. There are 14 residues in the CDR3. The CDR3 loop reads CASSEVRGNNEQFF. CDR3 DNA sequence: TGTGCCAGCAGTGAGGTTAGGGGGAACAATGAGCAGTTCTTC.

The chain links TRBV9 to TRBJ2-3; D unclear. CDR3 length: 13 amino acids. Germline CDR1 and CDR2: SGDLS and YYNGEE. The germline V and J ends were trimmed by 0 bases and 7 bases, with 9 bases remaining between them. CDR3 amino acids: CASSVESGNTQYF. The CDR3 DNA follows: TGTGCCAGCAGCGTAGAGTCCGGCAATACGCAGTATTTT.

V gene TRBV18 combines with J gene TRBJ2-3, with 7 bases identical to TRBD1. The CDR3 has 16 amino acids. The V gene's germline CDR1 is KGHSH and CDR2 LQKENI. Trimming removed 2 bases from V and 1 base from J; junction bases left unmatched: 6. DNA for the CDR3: TGTGCCAGCTCACCAACCACAGGGGTTGGCACAGATACGCAGTATTTT. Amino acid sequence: CASSPTTGVGTDTQYF.

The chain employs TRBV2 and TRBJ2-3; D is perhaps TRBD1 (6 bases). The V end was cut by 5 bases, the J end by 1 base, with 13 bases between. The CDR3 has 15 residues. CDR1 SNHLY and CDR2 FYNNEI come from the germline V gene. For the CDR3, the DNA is TGTGCCAGCAGTCTTCGGGACACCCGCACAGATACGCAGTATTTT. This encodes CASSLRDTRTDTQYF. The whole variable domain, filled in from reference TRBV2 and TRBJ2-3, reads EPEVTQTPSHQVTQMGQEVILRCVPISNHLYFYWYRQILGQKVEFLVSFYNNEISEKSEIFDDQFSVERPDGSNFTLKIRSTKLEDSAMYFCASSLRDTRTDTQYFGPGTRLTVL.